Listed below are T cell receptor beta chains from one sample, sequenced in a study of blood T cell repertoires in COVID-19. Data came from immunoSEQ multiplex PCR; TCRdb stores just in-frame clones and leaves some out. The data show fewer than 130,000 clones, less than 85% seen once. The sequencing sample was made of peripheral blood. Receptors were obtained from a man aged 65 to 79 with active or convalescent COVID-19. CDR3s include the opening cysteine and the closing phenylalanine or tryptophan. D genes are given only for firm matches. Part of the rows lack a size; the others show once, few, many or a class for expanded clones.

cdr3_length	v_call	clone_size	j_call	d_call	cdr3_nt	cdr3_aa
16	TRBV5-4	many	TRBJ1-3	.	TGTGCCAGCAGCTTGACCGGCGGAATTAAGGGAAACACCATATATTTT	CASSLTGGIKGNTIYF
15	TRBV18	.	TRBJ2-5	.	TGTGCCAGCTCATTATTCGCGGGGTCTCAAGAGACCCAGTACTTC	CASSLFAGSQETQYF
14	TRBV30	.	TRBJ1-5	.	TGTGCCTGGAGTATTGGAGGGGAGGTTCAGCCCCAGCATTTT	CAWSIGGEVQPQHF
14	TRBV2	.	TRBJ2-1	TRBD2	TGTGCCAGCAAAGGGACTAGCAGCTACAATGAGCAGTTCTTC	CASKGTSSYNEQFF
16	TRBV4-1	.	TRBJ2-5	TRBD1	TGCGCCAGCAGCCTACCCCGACAGGGAGTGGGGGAGACCCAGTACTTC	CASSLPRQGVGETQYF
13	TRBV14	.	TRBJ1-2	.	TGTGCCAGCAGCCAAGATATGCAGTATGGCTACACCTTC	CASSQDMQYGYTF
14	TRBV19	.	TRBJ2-7	.	TGTGCCAGTAGTATCGGGGTCAGGTCCTACGAGCAGTACTTC	CASSIGVRSYEQYF
14	TRBV6-4	.	TRBJ2-3	.	TGTGCCAGCAGTGAACAACTAAGCACAGATACGCAGTATTTT	CASSEQLSTDTQYF
17	TRBV7-9	.	TRBJ2-6	.	TGTGCCAGCAGCTTAGCCCGTACAGGGTTAGGGGCCAACGTCCTGACTTTC	CASSLARTGLGANVLTF
15	TRBV5-1	.	TRBJ2-3	TRBD2	TGCGCCAGCAGCTCCCGACTAGCGGGAGAAGATACGCAGTATTTT	CASSSRLAGEDTQYF
13	TRBV9	.	TRBJ2-3	.	TGTGCCAGCAGCTCTCCTCGCACAGATACGCAGTATTTT	CASSSPRTDTQYF
15	TRBV18	.	TRBJ2-7	TRBD1	TGTGCCAGCGCCCTCTCAGGGACAGACTCCTACGAGCAGTACTTC	CASALSGTDSYEQYF
14	TRBV5-1	.	TRBJ1-6	.	TGCGCCAGCAGCTTGGGACAGGCCTATTCACCCCTCCACTTT	CASSLGQAYSPLHF
16	TRBV18	.	TRBJ1-2	TRBD1	TGTGCCAGCTCACAACTCAGACAGGGTGAGAACTATGGCTACACCTTC	CASSQLRQGENYGYTF
12	TRBV19	few	TRBJ1-4	.	TGTGCCAGTAGTGCCCAGTTTGAAAAACTGTTTTTT	CASSAQFEKLFF
15	TRBV6-5	.	TRBJ1-3	.	TGTGCCAGCAGTTACTCGGGGGGGTCTGGAAACACCATATATTTT	CASSYSGGSGNTIYF
13	TRBV5-4	.	TRBJ1-2	.	TGTGCCAGCAGCTTGAGTACGCGCTATGGCTACACCTTC	CASSLSTRYGYTF
12	TRBV6-5	.	TRBJ1-2	.	TGTGCCAGCAGTTCAGGGAACTATGGCTACACCTTC	CASSSGNYGYTF
14	TRBV5-1	.	TRBJ2-5	TRBD1	TGCGCCAGCAGCGCGACCGGGACAGGCGAGACCCAGTACTTC	CASSATGTGETQYF
14	TRBV6-5	.	TRBJ1-4	.	TGTGCCAGCAATGGGGGGGGGCTCGGGGAAAAACTGTTTTTT	CASNGGGLGEKLFF
15	TRBV29-1	once	TRBJ2-1	TRBD1	TGCAGCGTAGTGAACCCGGGACAGGGGTTAGATGAGCAGTTCTTC	CSVVNPGQGLDEQFF
14	TRBV6-4	.	TRBJ1-5	.	TGTGCCAGCAGAAAAGTAGGGAGGGATCAGCCCCAGCATTTT	CASRKVGRDQPQHF
16	TRBV11-2	.	TRBJ2-7	.	TGTGCCAGCAGCTTAGTGGGTGGACGGGGCTCCTACGAGCAGTACTTC	CASSLVGGRGSYEQYF
15	TRBV4-2	.	TRBJ1-3	.	TGTGCCAGCAGCCAAGAGGGGGGGACTGGAAACACCATATATTTT	CASSQEGGTGNTIYF
17	TRBV27	.	TRBJ1-5	TRBD1	TGTGCCAGCAGTACCGGACAGGTTCACGCTAGCAATCAGCCCCAGCATTTT	CASSTGQVHASNQPQHF
16	TRBV5-5	.	TRBJ2-1	.	TGTGCCAGCAGCTTTGGCGGGGAACCTATCTACAATGAGCAGTTCTTC	CASSFGGEPIYNEQFF